This T cell receptor beta chain was recorded in a study of Ad26.COV2.S vaccination and SARS-CoV-2 variants. The treatment was: roughly 18 received Ad26.COV2.S at low or high dose, single or two shots; 5 received placebo; per-sample allocation not given. Following the first vaccine or placebo injection, samples were taken on day 63. The length of the CDR3 is 17 residues. Germline V gene data show CDR1 as MGHRA and CDR2 as YSYEKL. V lost 1 base and J 0 bases, leaving 15 bases between the germline ends. The assay was immunoSEQ multiplex PCR, and TCRdb's table has in-frame clones only and misses some. This sample has around 310,000 clones, with almost 90% found just once.

V gene TRBV4-1 combines with J gene TRBJ1-1, with D possibly TRBD1 on 6 matching bases. The sequence was collected from a person aged 18-60 years who received the Ad26.COV2.S COVID-19 vaccine or a placebo. The sequenced sample was peripheral blood, obtained in a trial of Ad26.COV2.S vaccine versus placebo. The CDR3 sequence: CASSQGPQGKLNTEAFF. The CDR3 region has the DNA TGCGCCAGCAGCCAAGGCCCACAGGGCAAGTTGAACACTGAAGCTTTCTTT.